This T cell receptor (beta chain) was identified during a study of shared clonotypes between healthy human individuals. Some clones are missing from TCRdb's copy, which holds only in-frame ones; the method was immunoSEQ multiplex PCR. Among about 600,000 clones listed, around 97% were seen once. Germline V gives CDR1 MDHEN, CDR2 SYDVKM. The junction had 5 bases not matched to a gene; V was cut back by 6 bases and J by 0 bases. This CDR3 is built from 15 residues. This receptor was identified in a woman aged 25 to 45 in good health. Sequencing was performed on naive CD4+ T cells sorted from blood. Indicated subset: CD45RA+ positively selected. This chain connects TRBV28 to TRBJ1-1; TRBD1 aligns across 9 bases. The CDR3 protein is CASSYTGGMNTEAFF. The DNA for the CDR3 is TGTGCCAGCAGCTATACAGGGGGCATGAACACTGAAGCTTTCTTT.